This T cell receptor beta chain is from a study of T cells in Graves' hyperthyroidism and ophthalmopathy. The CDR3 runs 18 residues. The V gene end was trimmed by 2 bases and the J gene end by 0 bases; junction bases not matched to a gene: 10. The germline gives CDR1 DFQATT, CDR2 SNEGSKA (reference sequence). This clonotype was recorded at least ten times. The antigen is not known. Study-level points and caveats: In blood, most of the thyroid clonotypes expanded above 0.001 were also present.

Each diagnosis drew on symptoms, thyroxine, TRAb, thyroid ultrasound and orbital computed tomography findings. RNA transcripts were the template for amplifying TCR beta CDR3 regions. The TCR CDR3 first-round RT-PCR relied on the HTBI primer set. TCRdb re-derived calls from the multiplex PCR reads in MiXCR, one entry per CDR3 protein. Of some 440,000 distinct CDR3 sequences detected, 15% to 17% appear once; the ten largest clones hold around 7%. The source material was blood. This receptor was obtained from a woman aged 18-29 years with Graves' hyperthyroidism. The chain combines TRBV20-1 with TRBJ2-1; 10 positions agree with TRBD2. Here the CDR3 DNA reads TGCAGTGCTAGAACTAGGACTAGCGGCCCCTTCTCCTACAATGAGCAGTTCTTC. Amino acids: CSARTRTSGPFSYNEQFF.